This TCR beta chain derives from a study of blood T cell repertoires in COVID-19. For the study at large: Some COVID-19 samples were acute and others convalescent; all came from the United States, Italy and Spain.

Methods used by the authors: Reference gene primer amplification gave nucleated cell count estimates. Sequencing was performed with immunoSEQ multiplex PCR; in TCRdb, only in-frame clones are kept and a portion is missing. The D gene and trimming were derived from the DNA, and the V and J assignments and clone size from that table. The sample has 340,000 or so clones; around nine tenths are singletons. This clone was detected only a few times. Other DNA sequences in this specimen translate into the identical CDR3. This CDR3 contains 15 residues. Germline CDR1 reads MDHEN; CDR2 reads SYDVKM. The V end lost 6 bases, the J end lost 1 base, and 15 bases lay between the germline ends.

This clonotype originated in a man aged 50 to 59 with active or convalescent COVID-19. The specimen sequenced was peripheral blood. The rearrangement links TRBV28 to TRBJ1-1; tentative D call: TRBD1 (5 bases). The CDR3 spells CASSPRGGANTEAFF. Written as DNA, the CDR3 is TGTGCCAGCAGCCCACGGGGAGGGGCGAACACTGAAGCTTTCTTT.